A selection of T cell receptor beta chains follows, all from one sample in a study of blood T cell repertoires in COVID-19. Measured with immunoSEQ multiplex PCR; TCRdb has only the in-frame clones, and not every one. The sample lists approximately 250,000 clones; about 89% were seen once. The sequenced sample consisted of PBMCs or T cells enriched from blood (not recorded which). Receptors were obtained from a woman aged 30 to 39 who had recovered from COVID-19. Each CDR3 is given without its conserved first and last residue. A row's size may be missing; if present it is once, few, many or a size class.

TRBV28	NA	ASSPIQGGAYEQY
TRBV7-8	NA	ASSLDRDQPQH
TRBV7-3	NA	ASSRQGRETQY
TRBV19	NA	ASLGDSYNEQF
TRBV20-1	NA	SASMTALAGGRDTQY
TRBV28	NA	ASRGGWVSGNTIY
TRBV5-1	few	ASSLTTGGSQPQH
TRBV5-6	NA	ASSLALAGYNEQF
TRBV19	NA	ASAPAGSGNTIY
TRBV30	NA	AWRELGRDTGELF
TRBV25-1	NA	ASTGGFAEAF
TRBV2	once	AGAGFEEKLF
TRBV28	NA	ASSPQGSIYEQY
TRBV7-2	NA	ASSRPQASTDTQY
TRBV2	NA	ASRTGAVQPQH
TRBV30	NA	AWSSGTGGTEAF
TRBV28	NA	ASSFLRFRDRVNEKLF
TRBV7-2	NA	ASSQQRTSAF
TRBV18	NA	ASSPSGLAEKGF
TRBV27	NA	ASRLTGVFRDTQY
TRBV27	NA	ASQADRELYNEQF
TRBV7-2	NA	ASSFNNQPQH
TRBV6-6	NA	ASSYGSSGGTQY
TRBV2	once	ASIPGQSSGNTIY
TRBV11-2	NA	ASSLQGWMNTEAF
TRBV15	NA	ATSGGGTSGRAKRGEQF
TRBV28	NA	ASSFRRANQPQH
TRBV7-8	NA	ASSLRGTSASSYEQY
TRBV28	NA	ASSRAGTANEKLF
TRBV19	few	ASIHAGGLNTEAF
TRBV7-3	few	ASSALAGYQQY
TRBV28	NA	ASSPGRGPTRPQH
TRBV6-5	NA	ASSYGSEAF
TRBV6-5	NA	ASTSGRESTGELF
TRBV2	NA	ASSPSWRTYEQY
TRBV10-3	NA	AITQGMNTEAF
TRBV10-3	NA	AISESLLNQPQH
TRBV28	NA	ASSLTPEAYNEQF
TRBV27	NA	ASNDRVGTGELF
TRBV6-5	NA	ASSSGTAFGYT
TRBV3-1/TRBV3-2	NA	ASSRPRGLAFSWEQF
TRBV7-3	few	ASSSYTGELF
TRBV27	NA	ASSLHGRANTGELF
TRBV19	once	VLEGVGGKGYNEQF
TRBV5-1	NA	ASSFTGVEGQPQH
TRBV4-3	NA	ASSQETGRGDEQF
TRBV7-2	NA	ASSFSRNEQF
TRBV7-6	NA	ASSQDRSSYNEQF
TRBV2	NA	ASSDRVAGNTIY
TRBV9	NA	ASSVERTRGGYT